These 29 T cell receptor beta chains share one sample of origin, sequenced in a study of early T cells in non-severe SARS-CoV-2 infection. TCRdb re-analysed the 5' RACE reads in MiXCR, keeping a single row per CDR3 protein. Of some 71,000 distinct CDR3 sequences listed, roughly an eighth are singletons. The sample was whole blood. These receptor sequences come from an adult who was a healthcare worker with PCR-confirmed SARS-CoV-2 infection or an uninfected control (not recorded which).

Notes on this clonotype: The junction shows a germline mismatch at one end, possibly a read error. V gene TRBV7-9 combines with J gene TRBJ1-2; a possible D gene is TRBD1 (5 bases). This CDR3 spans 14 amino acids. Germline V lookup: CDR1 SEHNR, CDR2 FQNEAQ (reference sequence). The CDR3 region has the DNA TGTGCCAGCAGCTTAGTCGAGAGCGGGACGGATTACAACTTC. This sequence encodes CASSLVESGTDYNF.

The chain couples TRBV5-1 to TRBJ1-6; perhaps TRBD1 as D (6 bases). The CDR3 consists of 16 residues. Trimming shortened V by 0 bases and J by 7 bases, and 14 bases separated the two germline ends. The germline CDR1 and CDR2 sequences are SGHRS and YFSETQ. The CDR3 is CASSLARGARNSPLHF. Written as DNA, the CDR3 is TGCGCCAGCAGCTTGGCCCGGGGGGCGCGGAATTCACCCCTCCACTTT.

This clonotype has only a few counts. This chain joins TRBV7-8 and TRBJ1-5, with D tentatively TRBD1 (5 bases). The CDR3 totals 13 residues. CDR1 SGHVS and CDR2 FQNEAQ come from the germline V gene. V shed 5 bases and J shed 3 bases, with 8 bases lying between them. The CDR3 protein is CASSRQPNQPQHF. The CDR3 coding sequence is TGTGCCAGCAGCCGACAGCCCAATCAGCCCCAGCATTTT.

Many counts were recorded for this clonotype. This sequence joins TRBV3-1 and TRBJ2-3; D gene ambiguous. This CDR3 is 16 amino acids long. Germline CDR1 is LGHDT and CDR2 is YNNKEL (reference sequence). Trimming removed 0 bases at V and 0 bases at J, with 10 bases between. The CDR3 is CASSQDLQASTDTQYF. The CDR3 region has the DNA TGTGCCAGCAGCCAAGATCTACAAGCTAGCACAGATACGCAGTATTTT.

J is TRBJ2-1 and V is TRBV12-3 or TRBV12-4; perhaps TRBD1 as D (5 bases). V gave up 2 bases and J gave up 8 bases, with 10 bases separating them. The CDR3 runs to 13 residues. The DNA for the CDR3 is TGTGCCAGCAGTTTATTTGACAGCTATGAGCAGTTCTTC. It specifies CASSLFDSYEQFF.

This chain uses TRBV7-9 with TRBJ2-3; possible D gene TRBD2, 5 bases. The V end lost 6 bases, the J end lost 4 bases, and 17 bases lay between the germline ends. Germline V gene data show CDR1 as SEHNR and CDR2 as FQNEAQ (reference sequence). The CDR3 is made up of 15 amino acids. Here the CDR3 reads CASSSPSEVADTQYF. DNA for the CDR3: TGTGCCAGCAGTTCTCCATCGGAGGTCGCAGATACGCAGTATTTT.

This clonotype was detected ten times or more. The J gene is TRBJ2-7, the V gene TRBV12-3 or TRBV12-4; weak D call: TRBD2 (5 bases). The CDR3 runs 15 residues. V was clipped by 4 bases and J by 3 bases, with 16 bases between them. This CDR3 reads CASSSQRETLYEQYF. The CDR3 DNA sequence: TGTGCCAGCAGTTCCCAGAGGGAAACGCTCTACGAGCAGTACTTC.

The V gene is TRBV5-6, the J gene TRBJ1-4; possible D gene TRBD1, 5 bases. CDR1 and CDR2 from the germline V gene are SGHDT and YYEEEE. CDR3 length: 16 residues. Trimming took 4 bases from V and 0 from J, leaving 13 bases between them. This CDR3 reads CASSPLGQTTNEKLFF. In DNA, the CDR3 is TGTGCCAGCAGCCCTCTGGGGCAAACAACTAATGAAAAACTGTTTTTT.

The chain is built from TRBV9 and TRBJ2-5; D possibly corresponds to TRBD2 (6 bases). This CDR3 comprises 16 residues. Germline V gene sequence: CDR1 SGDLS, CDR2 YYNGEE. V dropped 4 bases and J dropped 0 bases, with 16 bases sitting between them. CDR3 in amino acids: CASSSVGSGYQETQYF. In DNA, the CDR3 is TGTGCCAGCAGCTCAGTCGGTAGCGGATACCAAGAGACCCAGTACTTC.

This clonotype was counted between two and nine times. CDR3 in amino acids: CSATRDSPYEQYF. DNA for the CDR3: TGCAGTGCTACCCGGGACAGTCCCTACGAGCAGTACTTC. The gene calls are TRBV20-1 and TRBJ2-7, with 7 bases aligning to TRBD1. J lost 2 bases, V lost 4 bases, and 5 bases had no gene match. This CDR3 has 13 residues. Germline CDR1 DFQATT, CDR2 SNEGSKA (reference sequence).

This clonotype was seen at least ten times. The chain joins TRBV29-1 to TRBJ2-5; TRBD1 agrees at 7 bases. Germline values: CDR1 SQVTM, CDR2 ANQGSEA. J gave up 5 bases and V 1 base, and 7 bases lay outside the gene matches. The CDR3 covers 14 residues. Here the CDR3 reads CSVEGEGAEETQYF. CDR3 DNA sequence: TGCAGCGTTGAAGGAGAGGGGGCAGAGGAGACCCAGTACTTC.

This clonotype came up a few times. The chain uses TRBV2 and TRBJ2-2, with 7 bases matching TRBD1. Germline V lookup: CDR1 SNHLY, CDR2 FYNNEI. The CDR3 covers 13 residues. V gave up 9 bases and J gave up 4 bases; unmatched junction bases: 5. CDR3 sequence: CASWGQLTGELFF. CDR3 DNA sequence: TGTGCCAGTTGGGGACAGCTCACCGGGGAGCTGTTTTTT.

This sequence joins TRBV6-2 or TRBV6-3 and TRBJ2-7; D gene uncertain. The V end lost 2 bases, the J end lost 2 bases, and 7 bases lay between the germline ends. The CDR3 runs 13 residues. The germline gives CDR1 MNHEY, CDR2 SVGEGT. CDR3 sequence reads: CASSYPGTYEQYF. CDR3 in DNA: TGTGCCAGCAGTTACCCAGGTACCTACGAGCAGTACTTC.

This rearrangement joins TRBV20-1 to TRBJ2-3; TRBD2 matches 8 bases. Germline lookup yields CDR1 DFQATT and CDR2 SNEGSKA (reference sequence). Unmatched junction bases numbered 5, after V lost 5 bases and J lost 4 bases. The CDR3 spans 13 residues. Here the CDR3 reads CSAAGGEADTQYF. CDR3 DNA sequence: TGCAGTGCTGCCGGGGGGGAGGCAGATACGCAGTATTTT.

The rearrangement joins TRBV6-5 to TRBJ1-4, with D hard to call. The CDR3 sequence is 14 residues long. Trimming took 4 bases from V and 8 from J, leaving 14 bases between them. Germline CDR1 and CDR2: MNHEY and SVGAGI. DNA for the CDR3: TGTGCCAGCAGTTCCGCTTCCATCGGGGAAAAACTGTTTTTT. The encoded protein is CASSSASIGEKLFF.

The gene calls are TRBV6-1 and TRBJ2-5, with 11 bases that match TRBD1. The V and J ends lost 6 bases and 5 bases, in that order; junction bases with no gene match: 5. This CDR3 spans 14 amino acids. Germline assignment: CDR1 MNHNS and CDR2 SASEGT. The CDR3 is CASRLGQGDETQYF. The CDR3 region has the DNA TGTGCCAGCAGACTGGGACAGGGGGATGAGACCCAGTACTTC.

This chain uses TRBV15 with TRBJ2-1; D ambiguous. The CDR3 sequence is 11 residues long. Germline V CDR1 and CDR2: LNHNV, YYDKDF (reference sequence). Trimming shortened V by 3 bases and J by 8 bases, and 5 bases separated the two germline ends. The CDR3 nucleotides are TGTGCCACCAGCAGGGGTTATGAGCAGTTCTTC. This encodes CATSRGYEQFF.

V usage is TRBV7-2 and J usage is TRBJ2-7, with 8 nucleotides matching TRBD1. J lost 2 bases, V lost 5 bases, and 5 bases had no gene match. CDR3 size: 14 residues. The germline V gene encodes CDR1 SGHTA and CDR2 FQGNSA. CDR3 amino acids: CASSLDREPYEQYF. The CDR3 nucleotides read TGTGCCAGCAGCCTGGACAGGGAACCCTACGAGCAGTACTTC.

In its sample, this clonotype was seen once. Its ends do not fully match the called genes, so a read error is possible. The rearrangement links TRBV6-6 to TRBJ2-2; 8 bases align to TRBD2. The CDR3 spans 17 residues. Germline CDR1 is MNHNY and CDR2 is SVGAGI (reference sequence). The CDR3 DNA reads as TGTGCCACCAGTTACCCCCGGGGGGGTGGTCGCACCGGGGAGCTGTTTTTT. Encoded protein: CATSYPRGGGRTGELFF.

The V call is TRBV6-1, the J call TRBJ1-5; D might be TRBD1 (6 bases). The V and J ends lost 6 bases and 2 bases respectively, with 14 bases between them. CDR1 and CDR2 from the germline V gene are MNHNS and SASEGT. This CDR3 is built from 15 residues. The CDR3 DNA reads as TGTGCCAGCAGAGGACAGACGACGGGCAATCAGCCCCAGCATTTT. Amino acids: CASRGQTTGNQPQHF.

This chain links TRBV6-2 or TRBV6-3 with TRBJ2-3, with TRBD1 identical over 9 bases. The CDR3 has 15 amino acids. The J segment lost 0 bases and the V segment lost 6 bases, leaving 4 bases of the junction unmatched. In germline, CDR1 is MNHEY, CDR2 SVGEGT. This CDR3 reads CASRLGQGSTDTQYF. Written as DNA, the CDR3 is TGTGCCAGCAGATTGGGACAGGGAAGCACAGATACGCAGTATTTT.

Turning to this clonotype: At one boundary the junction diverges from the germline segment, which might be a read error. CDR3 loop: CSVEAGDSYNEQFF. CDR3 in DNA: TGCAGCGTGGAAGCGGGGGACTCCTACAATGAGCAGTTCTTC. This chain uses TRBV29-1 with TRBJ2-1; TRBD2 matches at 8 bases. CDR1 and CDR2 (germline): SQVTM, ANQGSEA. The CDR3 extends over 14 amino acids.

The CDR3 loop reads CASSDWGSNSPLHF. The CDR3 DNA reads as TGTGCCAGCAGTGACTGGGGCTCTAATTCACCCCTCCACTTT. V gene TRBV28 combines with J gene TRBJ1-6, with a tentative D call TRBD1 (5 bases). The CDR3 totals 14 residues. Trimming took 5 bases from V and 6 from J, leaving 11 bases between them. Per germline, CDR1 MDHEN and CDR2 SYDVKM. The full variable domain, with the rest looked up from reference TRBV28 and TRBJ1-6, is DVKVTQSSRYLVKRTGEKVFLECVQDMDHENMFWYRQDPGLGLRLIYFSYDVKMKEKGDIPEGYSVSREKKERFSLILESASTNQTSMYLCASSDWGSNSPLHFGNGTRLTVT.

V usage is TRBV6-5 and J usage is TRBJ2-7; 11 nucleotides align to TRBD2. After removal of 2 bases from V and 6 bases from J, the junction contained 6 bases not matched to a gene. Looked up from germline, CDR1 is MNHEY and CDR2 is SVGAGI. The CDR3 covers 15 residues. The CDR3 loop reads CASSYDLAGGGEQYF. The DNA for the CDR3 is TGTGCCAGCAGTTACGACCTAGCGGGGGGTGGCGAGCAGTACTTC.

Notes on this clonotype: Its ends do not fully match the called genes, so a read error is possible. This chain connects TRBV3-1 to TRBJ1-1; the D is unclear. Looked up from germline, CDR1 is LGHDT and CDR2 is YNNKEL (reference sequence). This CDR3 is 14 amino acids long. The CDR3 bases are TGTGCCAACAGCCAGCAGCGGTATTTCACTGAAGCTTTCTTT. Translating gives CANSQQRYFTEAFF. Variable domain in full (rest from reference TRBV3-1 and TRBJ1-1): DTAVSQTPKYLVTQMGNDKSIKCEQNLGHDTMYWYKQDSKKFLKIMFSYNNKELIINETVPNRFSPKSPDKAHLNLHINSLELGDSAVYFCANSQQRYFTEAFFGQGTRLTVV.

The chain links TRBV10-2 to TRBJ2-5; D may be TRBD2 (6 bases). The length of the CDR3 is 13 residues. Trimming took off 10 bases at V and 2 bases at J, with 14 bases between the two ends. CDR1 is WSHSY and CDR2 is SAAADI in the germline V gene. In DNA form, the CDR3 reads TGCGCCATCGGCCGCGGGAAGCAAGAGACCCAGTACTTC. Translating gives CAIGRGKQETQYF.

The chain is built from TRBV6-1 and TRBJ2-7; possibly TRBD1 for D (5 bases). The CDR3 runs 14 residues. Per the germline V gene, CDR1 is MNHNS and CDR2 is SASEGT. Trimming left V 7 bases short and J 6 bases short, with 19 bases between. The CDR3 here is CASTRRAGNGEQYF. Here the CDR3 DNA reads TGTGCCAGCACCCGAAGGGCAGGGAACGGCGAGCAGTACTTC.

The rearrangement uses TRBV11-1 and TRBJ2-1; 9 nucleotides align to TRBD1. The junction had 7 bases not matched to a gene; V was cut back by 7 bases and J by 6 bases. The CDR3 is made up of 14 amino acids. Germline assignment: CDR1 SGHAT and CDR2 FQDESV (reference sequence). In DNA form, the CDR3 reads TGTGCCAGCACCTGGACAGGGGCAAGCAATGAGCAGTTCTTC. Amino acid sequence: CASTWTGASNEQFF.

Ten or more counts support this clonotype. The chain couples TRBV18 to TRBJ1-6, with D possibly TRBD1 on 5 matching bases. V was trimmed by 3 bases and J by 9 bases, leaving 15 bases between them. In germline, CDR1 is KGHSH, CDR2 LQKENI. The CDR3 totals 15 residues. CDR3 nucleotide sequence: TGTGCCAGCTCACCTCCGGGGGGTGAGGGTTCACCCCTCCACTTT. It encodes CASSPPGGEGSPLHF. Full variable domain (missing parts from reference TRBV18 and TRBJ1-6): NAGVMQNPRHLVRRRGQEARLRCSPMKGHSHVYWYRQLPEEGLKFMVYLQKENIIDESGMPKERFSAEFPKEGPSILRIQQVVRGDSAAYFCASSPPGGEGSPLHFGNGTRLTVT.